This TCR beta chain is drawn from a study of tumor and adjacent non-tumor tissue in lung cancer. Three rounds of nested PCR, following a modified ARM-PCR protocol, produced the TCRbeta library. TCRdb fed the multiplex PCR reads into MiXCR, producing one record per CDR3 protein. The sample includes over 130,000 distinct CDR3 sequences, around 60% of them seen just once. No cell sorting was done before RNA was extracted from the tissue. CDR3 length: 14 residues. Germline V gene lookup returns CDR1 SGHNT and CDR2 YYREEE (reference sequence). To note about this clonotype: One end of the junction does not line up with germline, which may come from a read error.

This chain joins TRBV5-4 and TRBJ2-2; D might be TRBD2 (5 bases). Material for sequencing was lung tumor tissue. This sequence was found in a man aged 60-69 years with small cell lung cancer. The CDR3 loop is CASSSVDRAGEPFF. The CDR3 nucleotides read TGTGCCAGCAGCTCGGTGGATAGAGCCGGGGAGCCGTTTTTT.